A single count supports the clone carrying this TCR beta chain. No antigen is known for it. Trimming shortened V by 4 bases and J by 4 bases, and 12 bases separated the two germline ends. This CDR3 has 14 amino acids. The germline gives CDR1 MNHNY, CDR2 SVGAGI (reference sequence). Produced via immunoSEQ multiplex PCR; TCRdb's table is partial and in-frame only. Of approximately 120,000 clones listed, about nine tenths are singletons. During the collection period, no donor immune events like infections were recorded. The data were taken from a study of identifying expanded T cells in peripheral blood. Findings of the study overall: Clone count variance between approximately two-week samples rose with total template count. Differentially abundant clones: about 1.2 between replicates, about 15 at around 2 weeks, 19 at four.

This TCR derives from a person aged 18-70 years in good health. The source material was blood. The V call is TRBV6-6, the J call TRBJ2-3; a possible D gene is TRBD2 (6 bases). The CDR3 reads CASSLAADADTQYF. CDR3 sequence (DNA): TGTGCCAGCAGTTTAGCGGCGGACGCAGATACGCAGTATTTT.